This T cell receptor beta chain is from a study of cytomegalovirus exposure and HLA in healthy donors. The study, taken as a whole, reports: Investigators reported 150 to 200 TCR beta chains as tied to cytomegalovirus.

CDR1 and CDR2 from the germline V gene are MGHRA and YSYEKL. Trimming took 4 bases from V and 5 from J; bases not matched to a gene: 13. The CDR3 contains 17 residues. Clones were read by immunoSEQ multiplex PCR, and TCRdb kept only the in-frame ones, dropping some. The sample records 150,000 to 200,000 clones, roughly 86% being singletons. Notes on this clone: No antigen is known for it.

The sequence came from a woman aged 18-29 years in good health and CMV-seronegative. The V call is TRBV4-1, the J call TRBJ2-2; 7 bases are a match to TRBD2. The sample taken for sequencing was PBMCs. CDR3 coding DNA: TGCGCCAGCAGCCCATCCCGGGCGGGAGATAGGACCGGGGAGCTGTTTTTT. It codes for CASSPSRAGDRTGELFF.